This TCR beta chain originates from a study of blood T cell repertoires in COVID-19. Assay: immunoSEQ multiplex PCR; the TCRdb copy retains only in-frame clones and omits some. The table has approximately 240,000 clones, about 85% seen once; the top ten hold about 6.3%. Germline CDR1 reads MNHEY; CDR2 reads SVGAGI. V was shortened by 6 bases and J by 8 bases, with 17 bases between the two germline ends. This CDR3 spans 15 amino acids. The sequenced sample consisted of peripheral blood. This clonotype was sampled from a woman aged 55-69 years with active or convalescent COVID-19. The J gene is TRBJ1-6, the V gene TRBV6-5, with D uncertain. CDR3 coding DNA: TGTGCCAGCAGGATAGTTGTTTTAACTTATTCACCCCTCCACTTT. Translated: CASRIVVLTYSPLHF.